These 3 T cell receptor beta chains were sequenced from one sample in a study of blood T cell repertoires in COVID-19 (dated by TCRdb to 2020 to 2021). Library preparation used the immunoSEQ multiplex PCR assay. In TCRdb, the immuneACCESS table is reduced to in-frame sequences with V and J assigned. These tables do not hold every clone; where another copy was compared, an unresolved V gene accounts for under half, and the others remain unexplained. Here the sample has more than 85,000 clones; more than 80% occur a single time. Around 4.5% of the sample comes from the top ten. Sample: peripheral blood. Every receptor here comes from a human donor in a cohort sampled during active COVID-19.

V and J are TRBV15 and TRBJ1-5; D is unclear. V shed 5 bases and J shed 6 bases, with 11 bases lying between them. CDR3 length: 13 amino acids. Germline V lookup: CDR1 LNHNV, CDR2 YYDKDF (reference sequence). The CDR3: CATSSSAAQPQHF. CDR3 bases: TGTGCCACCAGCTCGAGTGCCGCTCAGCCCCAGCATTTT.

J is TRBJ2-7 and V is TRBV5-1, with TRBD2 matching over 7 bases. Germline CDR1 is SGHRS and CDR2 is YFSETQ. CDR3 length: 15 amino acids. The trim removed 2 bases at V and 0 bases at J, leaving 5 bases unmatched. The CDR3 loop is CASSFWAGDSYEQYF. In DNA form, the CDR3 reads TGCGCCAGCAGCTTTTGGGCGGGGGACTCCTACGAGCAGTACTTC.

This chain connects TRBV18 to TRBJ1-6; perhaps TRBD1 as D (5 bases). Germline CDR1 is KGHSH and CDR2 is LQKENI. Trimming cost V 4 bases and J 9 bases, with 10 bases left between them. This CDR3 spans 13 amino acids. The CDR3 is CASSQGQVSPLHF. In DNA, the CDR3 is TGTGCCAGCTCACAAGGACAAGTTTCACCCCTCCACTTT.